This T cell receptor beta chain stems from a study of T cell changes during pregnancy in multiple sclerosis. The data were produced by immunoSEQ multiplex PCR, yet TCRdb's version contains in-frame clones alone and is incomplete. In the table there are 60,000 to 75,000 clones, approximately 90% of which are singletons. This CDR3 comprises 15 residues. Germline assignment: CDR1 LGHNA and CDR2 YNFKEQ. The trim removed 0 bases at V and 5 bases at J, leaving 5 bases unmatched. Only one count was recorded for this clone. The specimen comprised peripheral blood, sampled after pregnancy. The V gene is TRBV4-2, the J gene TRBJ2-7; 9 bases align to TRBD2. This TCR came from a female donor with multiple sclerosis, enrolled in a pregnancy study. The CDR3, as DNA: TGTGCCAGCAGCCAAGATGTGGTAGCGGGAGACGAGCAGTACTTC. It encodes CASSQDVVAGDEQYF.